These T cell receptor beta chains were read from a single sample in a study of T-cell memory formation after mild COVID-19. MiXCR, run by TCRdb on the 5' RACE reads, gives a single entry per CDR3 protein. Counted here are about 540,000 distinct CDR3 sequences, about 20% occurring once; the ten biggest clones make up under 15%. Sequencing was carried out using PBMCs or a T cell subset sorted from them (not recorded which). These receptors all come from an adult woman who had mild COVID-19 (a few samples of this study predate the infection). Cell type and time point are not known. The CDR3 runs from the conserved cysteine through the conserved F or W. A D gene is named only where the DNA matches it firmly. Clone size is stated in some rows and not others, as once, few, many or a class when expanded.

V: TRBV9
size: few
D: .
J: TRBJ2-3
DNA: TGTGCCAGCAGCGTAAGTTCGAGCACAGATACGCAGTATTTT
CDR3: CASSVSSSTDTQYF

V: TRBV7-9
size: few
D: .
J: TRBJ2-7
DNA: TGTGCCAGCAGCCCCACGGGCGGTAAGTGGACCTACGAGCAGTACTTC
CDR3: CASSPTGGKWTYEQYF

V: TRBV24-1
size: .
D: .
J: TRBJ2-3
DNA: TGTGCCACCAGTGATTTTTACGAGACTAGCACAGATACGCAGTATTTT
CDR3: CATSDFYETSTDTQYF

V: TRBV18
size: .
D: .
J: TRBJ2-3
DNA: TGTGCCAGCTACCCTTCCAGGGGAGCCCGCACAGATACGCAGTATTTT
CDR3: CASYPSRGARTDTQYF

V: TRBV7-9
size: .
D: TRBD1
J: TRBJ2-5
DNA: TGTGCCAGCCGAACAAACCGAACCGGGACCAGGGGGTATGAGACCCAGTACTTC
CDR3: CASRTNRTGTRGYETQYF

V: TRBV3-1
size: few
D: TRBD2
J: TRBJ2-7
DNA: TGTGCCAGCAGCCCATTAGCGGGAGCTGAAACCGAGCAGTACTTC
CDR3: CASSPLAGAETEQYF

V: TRBV7-9
size: few
D: TRBD1
J: TRBJ2-7
DNA: TGTGCCAGCAGCTTGGACAGGGGTCCCCGCGAGCAGTACTTC
CDR3: CASSLDRGPREQYF

V: TRBV11-2
size: .
D: .
J: TRBJ2-5
DNA: TGTGCCAGCAGCCCGTCGACCAATCCCGGGGAGACCCAGTACTTC
CDR3: CASSPSTNPGETQYF

V: TRBV7-9
size: .
D: TRBD2
J: TRBJ2-5
DNA: TGTGCCAGCAGCTCCACCCTTAGCGGGAGGACCCCCGCTCGGACCCAGTACTTC
CDR3: CASSSTLSGRTPARTQYF

V: TRBV7-6
size: few
D: TRBD2
J: TRBJ2-7
DNA: TGTGCCAGCAGCTTAGCCAGCGGGGGGGCCCCCGAGCAGTACTTC
CDR3: CASSLASGGAPEQYF

V: TRBV12-3/TRBV12-4
size: .
D: TRBD2
J: TRBJ2-7
DNA: TGTGCCAGCAGTACTCTACCGGGACTAGCGGGAAAAGAGCAGTACTTC
CDR3: CASSTLPGLAGKEQYF

V: TRBV19
size: .
D: .
J: TRBJ1-3
DNA: TGTGCCAGTAGTATCACCCCGAGCTCTGGAAACACCATATATTTT
CDR3: CASSITPSSGNTIYF

V: TRBV3-1
size: .
D: TRBD2
J: TRBJ2-7
DNA: TGTGCCAGCAGCCTCTGCGTCCCAGCGGGGCTATGCGAGCAGTACTTC
CDR3: CASSLCVPAGLCEQYF

V: TRBV5-1
size: few
D: .
J: TRBJ2-5
DNA: TGCGCCTTTATCTTTTCTGGACAGCCGCTTATTGAGACCCAGTACTTC
CDR3: CAFIFSGQPLIETQYF

V: TRBV5-6
size: few
D: .
J: TRBJ1-1
DNA: TGTGCCAGCAGCTTGGCAGGGGCCCGGGCTGAAGCTTTCTTT
CDR3: CASSLAGARAEAFF

V: TRBV7-2
size: .
D: TRBD1
J: TRBJ2-7
DNA: TGTGCCAGCAGCCCAAGACAGGGTCTCCTCTACGAGCAGTACTTC
CDR3: CASSPRQGLLYEQYF

V: TRBV30
size: few
D: .
J: TRBJ2-1
DNA: TGTGCCTGGAGTCCAGGTTACGGCGCTGAGCAGTTCTTC
CDR3: CAWSPGYGAEQFF

V: TRBV5-1
size: once
D: TRBD1
J: TRBJ2-5
DNA: TGCGCCAGCAGCTCGGGACAGGCGGAGACCCAGTACTTC
CDR3: CASSSGQAETQYF

V: TRBV15
size: few
D: .
J: TRBJ2-7
DNA: TGTGCCACCAGCAGATTATTTGGGGCCTCCTACGAGCAGTACTTC
CDR3: CATSRLFGASYEQYF

V: TRBV5-1
size: .
D: .
J: TRBJ2-5
DNA: TGCGCCAGCAGCACTGGACTAACGGGACAAGAGACCCAGTACTTC
CDR3: CASSTGLTGQETQYF